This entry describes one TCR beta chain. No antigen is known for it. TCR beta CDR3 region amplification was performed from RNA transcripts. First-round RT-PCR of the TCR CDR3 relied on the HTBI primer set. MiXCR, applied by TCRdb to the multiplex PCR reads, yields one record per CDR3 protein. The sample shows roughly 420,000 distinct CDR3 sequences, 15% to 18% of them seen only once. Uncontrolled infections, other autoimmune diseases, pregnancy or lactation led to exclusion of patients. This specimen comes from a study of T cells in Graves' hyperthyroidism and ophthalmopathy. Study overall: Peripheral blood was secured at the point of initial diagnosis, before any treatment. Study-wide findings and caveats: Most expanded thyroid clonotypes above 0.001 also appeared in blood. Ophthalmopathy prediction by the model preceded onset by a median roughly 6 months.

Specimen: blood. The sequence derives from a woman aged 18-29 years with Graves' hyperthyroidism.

The CDR3 nucleotides are TGTGCCACCAGCCCCAGCGGGAGGGCCACAGATACGCAGTATTTT. Protein: CATSPSGRATDTQYF. This chain links TRBV15 with TRBJ2-3; 10 nucleotides align to TRBD2. In germline, CDR1 is LNHNV, CDR2 YYDKDF (reference sequence). V dropped 5 bases and J dropped 2; count of bases not matched to a gene: 4. The CDR3 is 15 residues long.